This is a list of T cell receptor beta chains from one sample in a study of blood T cell repertoires in COVID-19. Sequencing was performed with immunoSEQ multiplex PCR; in TCRdb, only in-frame clones are kept and a portion is missing. This table has about 190,000 clones, 65% to 85% appearing once. Sequencing input: PBMCs or T cells enriched from blood (not recorded which). Receptors originate from a woman under 40 who had recovered from COVID-19. The CDR3 runs from the conserved cysteine through the conserved F or W. The order of the fields is clone size, J gene, V gene, D gene, CDR3 protein, CDR3 DNA. A D gene is named only where the DNA matches it firmly. Size tells how often a clone was seen (once, few, many) or the class of an expanded clone, and some rows leave it out.

abundance: -; j_gene: TRBJ2-3; v_gene: TRBV7-9; d_gene: -; CDR3aa: CASSLLRVDTQYF; CDR3nt: TGTGCCAGCAGCTTACTCCGTGTAGATACGCAGTATTTT
abundance: -; j_gene: TRBJ2-1; v_gene: TRBV18; d_gene: -; CDR3aa: CASSPLLAYYNEQFF; CDR3nt: TGTGCCAGCTCACCACTCCTAGCGTACTACAATGAGCAGTTCTTC
abundance: few; j_gene: TRBJ2-3; v_gene: TRBV15; d_gene: TRBD2; CDR3aa: CATSRARGLAGTDTQYF; CDR3nt: TGTGCCACCAGCAGAGCCAGGGGACTAGCGGGCACAGATACGCAGTATTTT
abundance: -; j_gene: TRBJ2-7; v_gene: TRBV11-3; d_gene: -; CDR3aa: CASSSRGGDEQYF; CDR3nt: TGTGCCAGCAGCTCAAGGGGGGGTGACGAGCAGTACTTC
abundance: -; j_gene: TRBJ1-5; v_gene: TRBV27; d_gene: -; CDR3aa: CASSIDGDQPQHF; CDR3nt: TGTGCCAGCAGTATTGACGGAGATCAGCCCCAGCATTTT
abundance: -; j_gene: TRBJ2-2; v_gene: TRBV4-2; d_gene: -; CDR3aa: CASSSGANTGELFF; CDR3nt: TGTGCCAGCAGCTCAGGGGCGAACACCGGGGAGCTGTTTTTT
abundance: -; j_gene: TRBJ2-5; v_gene: TRBV28; d_gene: -; CDR3aa: CASSPGGLGQETQYF; CDR3nt: TGTGCCAGCAGCCCAGGCGGGCTAGGGCAAGAGACCCAGTACTTC
abundance: -; j_gene: TRBJ2-3; v_gene: TRBV7-8; d_gene: -; CDR3aa: CASSLLTSTDTQYF; CDR3nt: TGTGCCAGCAGCTTATTGACTAGCACAGATACGCAGTATTTT
abundance: -; j_gene: TRBJ1-2; v_gene: TRBV7-3; d_gene: -; CDR3aa: CASSLTGPSSGGYTF; CDR3nt: TGTGCCAGCAGCTTAACGGGCCCCAGTTCTGGCGGCTACACCTTC
abundance: few; j_gene: TRBJ1-2; v_gene: TRBV29-1; d_gene: TRBD1; CDR3aa: CSVEFRGQWGYTF; CDR3nt: TGCAGCGTTGAATTCAGGGGGCAATGGGGCTACACCTTC
abundance: -; j_gene: TRBJ2-1; v_gene: TRBV9; d_gene: TRBD2; CDR3aa: CASTYGGSETNEQFF; CDR3nt: TGTGCCAGCACTTACGGCGGGAGTGAGACCAATGAGCAGTTCTTC
abundance: -; j_gene: TRBJ2-4; v_gene: TRBV12-3/TRBV12-4; d_gene: -; CDR3aa: CASSGIKNIQYF; CDR3nt: TGTGCCAGCAGTGGCATCAAAAACATTCAGTACTTC
abundance: -; j_gene: TRBJ2-2; v_gene: TRBV2; d_gene: -; CDR3aa: CASRGTGGELFF; CDR3nt: TGTGCCAGCAGAGGGACTGGCGGGGAGCTGTTTTTT
abundance: -; j_gene: TRBJ1-2; v_gene: TRBV27; d_gene: TRBD1; CDR3aa: CASSLSGQGAGYGYTF; CDR3nt: TGTGCCAGCAGTTTATCAGGACAGGGGGCGGGCTATGGCTACACCTTC
abundance: -; j_gene: TRBJ1-1; v_gene: TRBV4-2; d_gene: -; CDR3aa: CASSPTGTLRDTEAFF; CDR3nt: TGTGCCAGCAGCCCTACCGGGACATTGAGGGACACTGAAGCTTTCTTT
abundance: -; j_gene: TRBJ2-1; v_gene: TRBV5-5; d_gene: -; CDR3aa: CASSRAGFSGEQFF; CDR3nt: TGTGCCAGCAGCAGAGCAGGGTTTTCAGGTGAGCAGTTCTTC
abundance: once; j_gene: TRBJ2-7; v_gene: TRBV28; d_gene: -; CDR3aa: CATSGSPAYEQYF; CDR3nt: TGTGCCACCTCCGGGAGCCCTGCCTACGAGCAGTACTTC
abundance: -; j_gene: TRBJ2-6; v_gene: TRBV19; d_gene: -; CDR3aa: CASSTRTVAPGANVLTF; CDR3nt: TGTGCCAGTAGTACCCGGACAGTGGCCCCTGGGGCCAACGTCCTGACTTTC
abundance: -; j_gene: TRBJ1-6; v_gene: TRBV28; d_gene: -; CDR3aa: CASRISGGEYF; CDR3nt: TGTGCCAGCAGAATCTCTGGGGGCGAGTACTTT
abundance: -; j_gene: TRBJ2-7; v_gene: TRBV6-5; d_gene: -; CDR3aa: CASRKPGTYEQYF; CDR3nt: TGTGCCAGCAGAAAGCCAGGTACCTACGAGCAGTACTTC
abundance: -; j_gene: TRBJ1-3; v_gene: TRBV4-1; d_gene: -; CDR3aa: CASSPSLYSGNTIYF; CDR3nt: TGCGCCAGCAGCCCCTCCCTTTACTCTGGAAACACCATATATTTT
abundance: -; j_gene: TRBJ1-2; v_gene: TRBV6-5; d_gene: -; CDR3aa: CASSSTGERFPGGYTF; CDR3nt: TGTGCCAGCAGTTCCACCGGAGAGCGTTTCCCGGGTGGCTACACCTTC
abundance: -; j_gene: TRBJ1-5; v_gene: TRBV3-1/TRBV3-2; d_gene: -; CDR3aa: CASSQVMGGGQPQHF; CDR3nt: TGTGCCAGCAGCCAAGTAATGGGGGGGGGACAGCCCCAGCATTTT
abundance: -; j_gene: TRBJ2-7; v_gene: TRBV4-1; d_gene: -; CDR3aa: CASSQDPGGLSYEQYF; CDR3nt: TGCGCCAGCAGCCAAGATCCCGGGGGGCTCTCCTACGAGCAGTACTTC
abundance: once; j_gene: TRBJ1-5; v_gene: TRBV19; d_gene: TRBD1; CDR3aa: CASSNTGASQPQHF; CDR3nt: TGTGCCAGTAGTAACACAGGGGCGAGTCAGCCCCAGCATTTT
abundance: -; j_gene: TRBJ2-6; v_gene: TRBV2; d_gene: -; CDR3aa: CASRLTDSGANVLTF; CDR3nt: TGTGCCAGCAGACTGACAGACTCTGGGGCCAACGTCCTGACTTTC
abundance: -; j_gene: TRBJ1-2; v_gene: TRBV10-3; d_gene: -; CDR3aa: CAIRFSTGSNYGYTF; CDR3nt: TGTGCCATCAGGTTTTCGACAGGCTCTAACTATGGCTACACCTTC
abundance: many; j_gene: TRBJ1-2; v_gene: TRBV28; d_gene: -; CDR3aa: CASSSFANYGYTF; CDR3nt: TGTGCCAGCAGTTCCTTTGCTAACTATGGCTACACCTTC
abundance: -; j_gene: TRBJ1-3; v_gene: TRBV5-5; d_gene: TRBD1; CDR3aa: CASSQTTGGRGSGNTIYF; CDR3nt: TGTGCCAGCAGCCAGACTACAGGGGGAAGGGGCTCTGGAAACACCATATATTTT
abundance: -; j_gene: TRBJ1-2; v_gene: TRBV5-4; d_gene: TRBD1; CDR3aa: CASSPTVGTDYGYTF; CDR3nt: TGTGCCAGCAGTCCAACCGTTGGGACAGACTATGGCTACACCTTC
abundance: -; j_gene: TRBJ1-1; v_gene: TRBV2; d_gene: TRBD1; CDR3aa: CASRQGQGHFNTEAFF; CDR3nt: TGTGCCAGCAGACAAGGACAGGGGCATTTTAACACTGAAGCTTTCTTT
abundance: -; j_gene: TRBJ2-1; v_gene: TRBV6-1; d_gene: TRBD2; CDR3aa: CASSEMAAGGRGSYNEQFF; CDR3nt: TGTGCCAGCAGTGAAATGGCAGCGGGGGGGAGGGGCTCCTACAATGAGCAGTTCTTC
abundance: -; j_gene: TRBJ2-5; v_gene: TRBV6-5; d_gene: TRBD2; CDR3aa: CASSQRETYQETQYF; CDR3nt: TGTGCCAGCAGTCAGCGGGAAACGTACCAAGAGACCCAGTACTTC
abundance: -; j_gene: TRBJ2-7; v_gene: TRBV5-1; d_gene: TRBD2; CDR3aa: CASSPGLAVYEQYF; CDR3nt: TGCGCCAGCAGCCCGGGACTAGCGGTCTACGAGCAGTACTTC
abundance: -; j_gene: TRBJ1-1; v_gene: TRBV5-5; d_gene: -; CDR3aa: CASSLNQMNTEAFF; CDR3nt: TGTGCCAGCAGCTTGAACCAGATGAACACTGAAGCTTTCTTT
abundance: -; j_gene: TRBJ2-2; v_gene: TRBV11-3; d_gene: TRBD2; CDR3aa: CASSLTSGRGSGELFF; CDR3nt: TGTGCCAGCAGCTTGACTAGCGGGAGGGGTTCCGGGGAGCTGTTTTTT
abundance: once; j_gene: TRBJ1-1; v_gene: TRBV5-1; d_gene: -; CDR3aa: CASSLAGARTEAFF; CDR3nt: TGCGCCAGCAGCTTGGCGGGAGCCCGGACTGAAGCTTTCTTT
abundance: -; j_gene: TRBJ2-3; v_gene: TRBV5-1; d_gene: -; CDR3aa: CASSSQGPWTDTQYF; CDR3nt: TGCGCCAGCAGCTCCCAGGGGCCGTGGACAGATACGCAGTATTTT
abundance: -; j_gene: TRBJ1-1; v_gene: TRBV3-1/TRBV3-2; d_gene: -; CDR3aa: CASIELVNTEAFF; CDR3nt: TGTGCCAGCATCGAGCTAGTGAACACTGAAGCTTTCTTT
abundance: -; j_gene: TRBJ1-2; v_gene: TRBV19; d_gene: -; CDR3aa: CASSIDPRTAYGYTF; CDR3nt: TGTGCCAGTAGTATAGACCCCCGGACAGCCTATGGCTACACCTTC
abundance: -; j_gene: TRBJ2-3; v_gene: TRBV29-1; d_gene: -; CDR3aa: CSVLQNTDTQYF; CDR3nt: TGCAGCGTCCTCCAGAACACAGATACGCAGTATTTT
abundance: -; j_gene: TRBJ1-6; v_gene: TRBV5-8; d_gene: -; CDR3aa: CASRGTYNSPLHF; CDR3nt: TGTGCCAGCCGGGGGACCTATAATTCACCCCTCCACTTT
abundance: few; j_gene: TRBJ2-1; v_gene: TRBV14; d_gene: -; CDR3aa: CASSSHRQWSSYNEQFF; CDR3nt: TGTGCCAGCAGCTCCCACAGACAGTGGAGCTCCTACAATGAGCAGTTCTTC
abundance: -; j_gene: TRBJ1-6; v_gene: TRBV15; d_gene: -; CDR3aa: CATSPRYSGSPLHF; CDR3nt: TGTGCCACCAGCCCCAGGTACAGTGGATCACCCCTCCACTTT
abundance: once; j_gene: TRBJ2-7; v_gene: TRBV9; d_gene: -; CDR3aa: CASSVAPETGEQYF; CDR3nt: TGTGCCAGCAGCGTAGCTCCGGAGACTGGGGAGCAGTACTTC
abundance: -; j_gene: TRBJ2-7; v_gene: TRBV18; d_gene: TRBD1; CDR3aa: CASSPGTGYEQYF; CDR3nt: TGTGCCAGCTCACCAGGGACAGGCTACGAGCAGTACTTC
abundance: -; j_gene: TRBJ2-1; v_gene: TRBV21-1; d_gene: -; CDR3aa: CASSKIRTNSYNEQFF; CDR3nt: TGTGCCAGCAGCAAAATTCGGACAAACTCCTACAATGAGCAGTTCTTC
abundance: -; j_gene: TRBJ1-2; v_gene: TRBV5-1; d_gene: -; CDR3aa: CASSLGDRSYGYTF; CDR3nt: TGCGCCAGCAGCTTGGGCGACAGGTCCTATGGCTACACCTTC
abundance: -; j_gene: TRBJ1-1; v_gene: TRBV7-9; d_gene: TRBD1; CDR3aa: CASSLATGTGGSEAFF; CDR3nt: TGTGCCAGCAGCTTAGCTACCGGGACAGGGGGCTCTGAAGCTTTCTTT
abundance: -; j_gene: TRBJ1-5; v_gene: TRBV11-2; d_gene: TRBD1; CDR3aa: CASSLGGKGLNQPQHF; CDR3nt: TGTGCCAGCAGCCTAGGGGGCAAAGGCCTAAATCAGCCCCAGCATTTT